This T cell receptor beta chain was sequenced during a study of T cell repertoires in cytomegalovirus infection. Study-level information: Evidence of both CMV infection and a matching HLA type came from public TCR beta signatures.

The CDR3 covers 14 residues. Germline V gene sequence: CDR1 SEHNR, CDR2 FQNEAQ (reference sequence). The V end was cut by 5 bases, the J end by 5 bases, with 15 bases between. In its sample, this clonotype was seen a few times. The antigen is not known. Whole-study findings and limits: Cumulative public TCR beta family frequency identified CMV carriers with the relevant HLA. HLA-C-restricted, CMV-specific TCR beta clonotypes were dominant ex vivo.

TCRdb re-derived calls from the reads in MiXCR, one entry per CDR3 protein. The sample contains some 700,000 distinct CDR3 sequences, less than 40% of which appear only once. The sequence derives from a human donor in good health (CMV status not recorded). Some clones in this sample may be carry-over from other donors' samples. Input material: PBMCs. The chain recombines TRBV7-9 with TRBJ2-5; a weak D match, TRBD2 (5 bases). The chain's CDR3 is CASSLYGRGETQYF. CDR3 nucleotide sequence: TGTGCCAGCAGCCTATACGGACGAGGGGAGACCCAGTACTTC.